The next 24 T cell receptor beta chains were all read from a single sample in a study of molecular identifiers for immune sequencing clone quantification. From the PCR reads, TCRdb called clonotypes with MiXCR, one entry per CDR3 protein. The repertoire holds 400,000 to 600,000 distinct CDR3 sequences, with about 22% as singletons. Specimen: naive CD8+ T cells from blood, with Jurkat cell RNA spiked in. The subset was: FACS-sorted CD8+CD4-CCR7+CD45RA+ naive T cells. The origin of the receptors is a human donor in good health. Some libraries in this study had Jurkat cell RNA spiked in.

Worth noting for this clonotype: One junction end disagrees with the germline gene, perhaps due to a read error. The chain employs TRBV28 and TRBJ2-2, with 8 nucleotides matching TRBD1. CDR1 is MDHEN, CDR2 SYDVKM, per germline. There are 15 residues in the CDR3. CDR3 residues: CASSPQGQATGELFF. The CDR3 DNA reads as TGTGCCAGCAGTCCCCAGGGACAGGCCACCGGGGAACTGTTTTTT.

This clonotype has only a few counts. The rearrangement uses TRBV4-1 and TRBJ1-6; D remains unclear. This CDR3 comprises 15 residues. V dropped 0 bases and J dropped 9 bases, with 12 bases sitting between them. CDR1 is MGHRA and CDR2 is YSYEKL in the germline V gene. The CDR3 spells CASSQDAPGGSPLHF. DNA for the CDR3: TGCGCCAGCAGCCAAGATGCCCCCGGCGGTTCACCCCTCCACTTT.

This clonotype was found a few times. A read error is possible here, since a much larger clone lies one base away. The chain is built from TRBV11-2 and TRBJ2-3; 7 positions agree with TRBD2. The CDR3 consists of 14 residues. The germline gives CDR1 SGHAT, CDR2 FQNNGV. CDR3 in amino acids: CASSLGGLTDTRYF. In DNA form, the CDR3 reads TGTGCCAGCAGCTTGGGAGGGCTCACAGATACGCGGTATTTT.

In regard to this clonotype: A clone one base away is much larger, so this may be a read error. The J gene is TRBJ2-1, the V gene TRBV18, with a possible D match to TRBD2 (6 bases). The V end was cut by 3 bases, the J end by 5 bases, with 14 bases between. CDR1 is KGHSH and CDR2 is LQKENI in the germline V gene. The CDR3 sequence is 15 residues long. This chain's CDR3 is CASSPLVSGDNEQFF. The CDR3 DNA reads as TGTGCCAGCTCACCCCTTGTTAGCGGAGACAATGAGCAGTTCTTC.

The chain uses TRBV20-1 and TRBJ1-1, with 7 nucleotides matching TRBD1. The CDR3 has 13 residues. Trimming took 5 bases from V and 5 from J; bases not matched to a gene: 8. Germline V gene sequence: CDR1 DFQATT, CDR2 SNEGSKA (reference sequence). The CDR3: CSALTGVGTEAFF. The CDR3 DNA follows: TGCAGTGCTCTTACAGGGGTTGGGACTGAAGCTTTCTTT.

This clonotype was counted ten times or more. The chain carries TRBV7-2 and TRBJ2-4; 13 positions match TRBD2. The V and J ends lost 10 bases and 14 bases, in that order; junction bases with no gene match: 8. This CDR3 spans 12 amino acids. CDR1 is SGHTA and CDR2 is FQGNSA in the germline V gene. The CDR3: CATRTGTSGEYF. The CDR3 DNA reads TGTGCCACCCGTACAGGGACTAGCGGGGAGTACTTC.

This clonotype was seen ten or more times. This rearrangement joins TRBV7-9 to TRBJ2-1, with a tentative D call TRBD2 (5 bases). The CDR3 extends over 12 amino acids. Germline loops: CDR1 SEHNR, CDR2 FQNEAQ (reference sequence). Between the trimmed V and J ends, which lost 5 bases and 5 bases, there was a span of 7 bases. The CDR3 reads CASSGSHNEQFF. CDR3 in DNA: TGTGCCAGCAGCGGGAGCCACAATGAGCAGTTCTTC. Supplemented by reference TRBV7-9 and TRBJ2-1, the full variable domain reads DTGVSQNPRHKITKRGQNVTFRCDPISEHNRLYWYRQTLGQGPEFLTYFQNEAQLEKSRLLSDRFSAERPKGSFSTLEIQRTEQGDSAMYLCASSGSHNEQFFGPGTRLTVL.

This clonotype has a count of ten or more. V gene TRBV5-4 combines with J gene TRBJ1-6; perhaps TRBD1 as D (5 bases). This CDR3 is built from 14 residues. Looked up from germline, CDR1 is SGHNT and CDR2 is YYREEE (reference sequence). V lost 2 bases, J lost 9 bases, and 12 bases lay in between. In DNA, the CDR3 is TGTGCCAGCAGCTTTGCTGGGGGGTCTTCACCCCTCCACTTT. This encodes CASSFAGGSSPLHF.

This clonotype was picked up a small number of times. The rearrangement uses TRBV4-1 and TRBJ2-2; a weak D match, TRBD2 (6 bases). The ends were cut back, 6 bases at V and 3 bases at J, with 17 bases in the middle. The CDR3 has 16 amino acids. CDR1 is MGHRA, CDR2 YSYEKL, per germline. The DNA of the CDR3 is TGCGCCAGCAGTCGACTCGGGGACTCCGACACCGGGGAGCTGTTTTTT. Encoded protein: CASSRLGDSDTGELFF.

The V call is TRBV4-2, the J call TRBJ2-6, with 10 positions matching TRBD1. The CDR3 sequence is 18 residues long. CDR1 LGHNA and CDR2 YNFKEQ come from the germline V gene. With 8 bases clipped from V and 3 bases from J, the junction kept 13 bases outside the gene matches. The CDR3 loop is CASRPGGQGDYGANVLTF. CDR3 sequence (DNA): TGTGCCAGCCGCCCTGGCGGACAGGGGGACTATGGGGCCAACGTCCTGACTTTC.

Regarding this clonotype: A much larger clone lies one base from this, so it may be a read error. The chain couples TRBV15 to TRBJ1-6; a possible D gene is TRBD1 (6 bases). Germline V gene sequence: CDR1 LNHNV, CDR2 YYDKDF (reference sequence). Trimming removed 3 bases from V and 10 bases from J, with 19 bases in between. There are 16 residues in the CDR3. CDR3 DNA sequence: TGTGCCACCAGCAGGAGGGGGAGGGTTTTAGGATCACCCCTCCACTTT. As protein: CATSRRGRVLGSPLHF. Complete variable domain (other parts from reference TRBV15 and TRBJ1-6): DAMVIQNPRYQVTQFGKPVTLSCSQTLNHNVMYWYQQKSSQAPKLLFHYYDKDFNNEADTPDNFQSRRPNTSFCFLDIRSPGLGDTAMYLCATSRRGRVLGSPLHFGNGTRLTVT.

This clonotype appeared many times. The rearrangement uses TRBV29-1 and TRBJ2-3; 8 positions agree with TRBD2. V lost 7 bases and J lost 6; bases outside the gene matches: 15. CDR1 is SQVTM and CDR2 is ANQGSEA in the germline V gene. The CDR3 has 15 amino acids. The CDR3 nucleotides are TGCAGCGGATCGTACACGGGGGGGGAGTTTGATACGCAGTATTTT. Translated, it gives CSGSYTGGEFDTQYF.

Comments on this clonotype: This clone may be a read error of a much larger clone one base away. The CDR3 here is CASSFPMKNTGEPFF. The CDR3 DNA follows: TGTGCCAGCAGCTTCCCGATGAAGAACACCGGGGAGCCGTTTTTT. The chain employs TRBV7-9 and TRBJ2-2; D might be TRBD2 (5 bases). Per the germline V gene, CDR1 is SEHNR and CDR2 is FQNEAQ (reference sequence). The CDR3 runs to 15 residues.

There are many counts of this clonotype. V gene TRBV11-2 combines with J gene TRBJ2-4, with D unresolved. V was trimmed by 4 bases and J by 6 bases, leaving 7 bases between them. From germline, CDR1 is SGHAT and CDR2 FQNNGV. The CDR3 covers 12 residues. CDR3 sequence: CASSSAGNIQYF. The CDR3 DNA reads TGTGCCAGCAGCTCTGCAGGAAACATTCAGTACTTC.

The chain employs TRBV7-9 and TRBJ2-2; 9 bases agree with TRBD2. There are 18 residues in the CDR3. Germline V gene data show CDR1 as SEHNR and CDR2 as FQNEAQ (reference sequence). The ends lost 2 bases at V and 2 bases at J; junction bases unmatched: 9. The CDR3: CASSLNSAGGPNTGELFF. For the CDR3, the DNA is TGTGCCAGCAGCTTAAATTCAGCGGGAGGTCCCAACACCGGGGAGCTGTTTTTT.

V gene TRBV9 combines with J gene TRBJ2-1, with 8 bases aligning to TRBD1. The length of the CDR3 is 17 residues. Trimming removed 0 bases from V and 10 bases from J; junction bases left unmatched: 15. Germline V gene lookup returns CDR1 SGDLS and CDR2 YYNGEE. CDR3 in amino acids: CASSVDGAGGAPMEQFF. For the CDR3, the DNA is TGTGCCAGCAGCGTAGATGGAGCAGGGGGCGCACCGATGGAGCAGTTCTTC.

This chain links TRBV15 with TRBJ1-5; D ambiguous. CDR3 length: 14 residues. Germline lookup yields CDR1 LNHNV and CDR2 YYDKDF (reference sequence). The V end lost 1 base, the J end lost 7 bases, and 11 bases lay between the germline ends. The CDR3 spells CATSRALGEQPQHF. CDR3 nucleotides: TGTGCCACCAGCAGAGCTCTAGGAGAACAGCCCCAGCATTTT.

This clonotype was detected many times. The chain employs TRBV6-5 and TRBJ2-2, with D unclear. Deletions cut 2 bases from V and 5 bases from J, with 6 bases between. The CDR3 consists of 13 residues. Germline V gene sequence: CDR1 MNHEY, CDR2 SVGAGI. The CDR3 coding sequence is TGTGCCAGCAGTTACGGGTGGACCGGGGAGCTGTTTTTT. Its protein product is CASSYGWTGELFF.

In DNA, the CDR3 is TGTGCCAGCGGGCCCCTGGGTAGCAATCAGCCCCAGCATTTT. Translated, it gives CASGPLGSNQPQHF. The V call is TRBV6-2 or TRBV6-3, the J call TRBJ1-5; D is ambiguous. CDR1 is MNHEY, CDR2 SVGEGT, per germline. This CDR3 has 14 amino acids. V was trimmed by 8 bases and J by 0 bases, leaving 11 bases between them.

In the case of this clonotype: This clone may be a read error of a much larger clone one base away. V and J are TRBV7-9 and TRBJ2-3, with 8 bases lining up with TRBD2. The CDR3 spans 15 residues. CDR1 is SEHNR and CDR2 is FQNEAQ in the germline V gene (reference sequence). The CDR3 DNA follows: TGTACCAGCAGCCCTACTAGCGGAGACACAGATACGCAGTATTTT. Residues: CTSSPTSGDTDTQYF. The full variable domain, in which reference TRBV7-9 and TRBJ2-3 provide the parts outside the CDR3, is DTGVSQNPRHKITKRGQNVTFRCDPISEHNRLYWYRQTLGQGPEFLTYFQNEAQLEKSRLLSDRFSAERPKGSFSTLEIQRTEQGDSAMYLCTSSPTSGDTDTQYFGPGTRLTVL.

This clonotype was picked up many times. The J gene is TRBJ2-7, the V gene TRBV12-3 or TRBV12-4; a possible D gene is TRBD1 (7 bases). The CDR3 spans 16 residues. Trimming took off 4 bases at V and 0 bases at J, with 16 bases between the two ends. CDR3: CASSYPQGGSSYEQYF. Written as DNA, the CDR3 is TGTGCCAGCAGTTACCCTCAGGGGGGTAGCTCCTACGAGCAGTACTTC.

This clonotype occurred many times. This chain joins TRBV5-1 and TRBJ2-1; TRBD2 matches 8 bases. J lost 6 bases, V lost 4 bases, and 21 bases had no gene match. Germline values: CDR1 SGHRS, CDR2 YFSETQ. CDR3 length equals 19 residues. CDR3: CASSPEAGNLGLALNEQFF. CDR3 coding DNA: TGCGCCAGCAGCCCGGAGGCAGGTAACCTCGGACTAGCCCTCAATGAGCAGTTCTTC.

Many counts were recorded for this clonotype. This chain connects TRBV2 to TRBJ1-5, with D possibly TRBD1 on 6 matching bases. Between the trimmed V and J ends, which lost 7 bases and 4 bases, there was a span of 14 bases. The CDR3 covers 14 residues. The germline V gene encodes CDR1 SNHLY and CDR2 FYNNEI. The CDR3: CASTGGQGNQPQHF. The CDR3 bases are TGTGCCAGCACGGGGGGGCAGGGTAATCAGCCCCAGCATTTT.

Only a few counts were recorded for this clonotype. The chain is built from TRBV6-2 or TRBV6-3 and TRBJ2-5; possible D gene TRBD2, 6 bases. Trimming removed 8 bases at V and 5 bases at J, with 12 bases between. CDR1 and CDR2 (germline): MNHEY, SVGEGT. This CDR3 is built from 12 residues. The CDR3 loop is CASFDGGETQYF. The CDR3 region has the DNA TGTGCCAGCTTCGACGGAGGGGAGACCCAGTACTTC.